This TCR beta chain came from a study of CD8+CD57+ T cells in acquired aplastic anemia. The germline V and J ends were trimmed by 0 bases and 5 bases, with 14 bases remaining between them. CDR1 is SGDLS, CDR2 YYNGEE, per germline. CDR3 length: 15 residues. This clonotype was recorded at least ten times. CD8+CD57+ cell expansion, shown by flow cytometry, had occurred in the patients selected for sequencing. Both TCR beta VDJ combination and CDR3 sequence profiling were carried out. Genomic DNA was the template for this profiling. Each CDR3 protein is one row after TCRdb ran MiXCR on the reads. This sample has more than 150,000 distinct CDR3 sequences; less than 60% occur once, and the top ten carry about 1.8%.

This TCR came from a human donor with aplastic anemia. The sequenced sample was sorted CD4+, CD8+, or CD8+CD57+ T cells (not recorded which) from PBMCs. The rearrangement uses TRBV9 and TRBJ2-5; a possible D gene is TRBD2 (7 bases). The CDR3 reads CASSVGGGGGETQYF. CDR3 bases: TGTGCCAGCAGCGTAGGAGGGGGGGGAGGGGAGACCCAGTACTTC.